This T cell receptor (beta chain) came from a study of blood T cell repertoires in COVID-19. Study in general: T cells, B-cell-depleted T cells, or PBMCs supplied cDNA or gDNA.

Methods used by the authors: Cell counts per sample came from amplifying reference gene primers. Clones were sequenced by immunoSEQ multiplex PCR, and TCRdb holds only the in-frame ones, with some missing. Clone size and V and J calls were adopted from that table, with D and trimming inferred from the DNA. The data hold approximately 100,000 clones, with approximately 93% observed a single time. Germline V CDR1 and CDR2: MNHEY, SVGEGT. The CDR3 runs to 14 residues. V lost 6 bases, J lost 5 bases, and 13 bases lay in between. This clone occurred a few times. The sequenced material came from peripheral blood. The chain employs TRBV6-2 or TRBV6-3 and TRBJ2-2; a possible D gene is TRBD1 (8 bases). This TCR was sampled from a man aged 60-69 years with acute or convalescent COVID-19. This CDR3 reads CASRYRGGTGELFF. The CDR3 DNA sequence: TGTGCCAGCAGATACAGGGGGGGAACCGGGGAGCTGTTTTTT.